This T cell receptor beta chain is drawn from a study of T cell changes during pregnancy in multiple sclerosis. Profiled with immunoSEQ multiplex PCR; TCRdb holds only in-frame clones, not every one. The data show nearly 20,000 clones, about nine tenths seen once. The CDR3 length is 14 residues. CDR1 is SEHNR, CDR2 FQNEAQ, per germline (reference sequence). Unmatched junction bases numbered 3, after V lost 4 bases and J lost 4 bases. Sequenced material: CD8+ T cells from peripheral blood mononuclear cells, taken in the third trimester of pregnancy. This TCR came from a female donor in good health, enrolled as a control in a pregnancy study. This rearrangement joins TRBV7-9 to TRBJ2-1; TRBD2 aligns across 8 bases. DNA for the CDR3: TGTGCCAGCAGCTCACTAGCGGTTTACAATGAGCAGTTCTTC. Residues: CASSSLAVYNEQFF. Complete variable domain (other parts from reference TRBV7-9 and TRBJ2-1): DTGVSQNPRHKITKRGQNVTFRCDPISEHNRLYWYRQTLGQGPEFLTYFQNEAQLEKSRLLSDRFSAERPKGSFSTLEIQRTEQGDSAMYLCASSSLAVYNEQFFGPGTRLTVL.